The sequence of this TCR beta chain was determined in a study of vaccination effects on CD4 cells after COVID-19. Study-level background: Participants each got two BNT162b2 or mRNA-1273 vaccine doses. The study, taken as a whole, reports: Small numbers of convalescent patients limited the study. It also lacked early post-infection timepoints.

On this clone: Its specificity is unknown.

Trimming took 5 bases from V and 2 from J; bases not matched to a gene: 6. The CDR3 contains 16 residues. Per the germline V gene, CDR1 is LGHNA and CDR2 is YSLEER. Sequenced by immunoSEQ multiplex PCR; TCRdb stores in-frame clones only, minus some. Among around 41,000 clones, around 76% were seen once, and the ten largest hold 10% to 12%. Viral peptide pools were used in the ViraFEST assay to expand antigen-specific CD4+ T cells, and sequencing came afterward. Cultured cells yielded isolated CD4+ T cells after roughly 11 days. The healthy vaccine recipients, who had no prior SARS-CoV-2 infection, showed negative nucleocapsid antibodies. Every well got a few million PBMC, which were grown with about 9.2 IU/ml IL-2 and 10 ug/ml peptides.

Sample: CD4+ T cells from PBMCs cultured with SARS-CoV-2 spike peptides, taken before COVID-19 vaccination. The V call is TRBV4-3, the J call TRBJ2-3, with 11 bases fitting TRBD2. The origin of this receptor is a human donor who received a COVID-19 vaccine. The CDR3 DNA reads TGCGCCAGCAGCATACTAGCGGGGGTCCCCACAGATACGCAGTATTTT. Residues: CASSILAGVPTDTQYF.